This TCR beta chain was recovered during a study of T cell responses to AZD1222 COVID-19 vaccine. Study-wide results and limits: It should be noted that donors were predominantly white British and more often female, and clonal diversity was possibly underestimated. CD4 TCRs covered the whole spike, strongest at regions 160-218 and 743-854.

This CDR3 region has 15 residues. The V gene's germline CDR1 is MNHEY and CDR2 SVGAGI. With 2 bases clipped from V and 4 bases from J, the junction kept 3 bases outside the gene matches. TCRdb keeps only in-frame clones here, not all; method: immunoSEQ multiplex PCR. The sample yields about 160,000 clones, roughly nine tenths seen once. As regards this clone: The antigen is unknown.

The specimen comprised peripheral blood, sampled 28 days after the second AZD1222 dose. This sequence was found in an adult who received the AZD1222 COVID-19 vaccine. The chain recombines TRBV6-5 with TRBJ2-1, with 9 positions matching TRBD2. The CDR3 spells CASSYTSGGYNEQFF. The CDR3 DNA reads TGTGCCAGCAGTTACACCAGCGGGGGGTACAATGAGCAGTTCTTC.